The 4 T cell receptor beta chains below come from one sample, sequenced in a study of blood T cell dynamics during melanoma immunotherapy. The time point was: pre-treatment baseline. Only in-frame clones appear in the TCRdb table, and some are missing; sequencing was by immunoSEQ multiplex PCR. The repertoire holds around 3,500 clones, approximately 90% seen once, with under 0.6% in the top ten. The input for sequencing was effector memory CD8+ T cells from blood, taken from a patient treated with checkpoint blockade. These receptors were obtained from a human donor with melanoma.

The chain recombines TRBV9 with TRBJ2-1, with TRBD2 identical over 10 bases. V dropped 4 bases and J dropped 6; count of bases not matched to a gene: 7. The germline V gene has CDR1 SGDLS and CDR2 YYNGEE. The CDR3 is 15 residues long. The CDR3 region is CASSYKAGGPNEQFF. The CDR3, as DNA: TGTGCCAGCAGCTATAAAGCGGGAGGGCCCAATGAGCAGTTCTTC.

J is TRBJ2-5 and V is TRBV7-8; 7 nucleotides agree with TRBD1. CDR1 is SGHVS and CDR2 is FQNEAQ in the germline V gene. J was trimmed by 1 base and V by 2 bases; bases with no gene match: 4. The CDR3 spans 15 residues. CDR3 DNA: TGTGCCAGCAGCTTAAACAGGGGAATCCAAGAGACCCAGTACTTC. Amino acid sequence: CASSLNRGIQETQYF.

This clone was observed a few times. J is TRBJ2-5 and V is TRBV5-1; D is uncertain. The CDR3 spans 12 residues. V was cut by 1 base and J by 0 bases, with 1 base left in between. Germline assignment: CDR1 SGHRS and CDR2 YFSETQ. In DNA, the CDR3 is TGCGCCAGCAGCTTGAACCAAGAGACCCAGTACTTC. Translated: CASSLNQETQYF.

This chain links TRBV27 with TRBJ1-2; the match to TRBD1 covers 9 bases. The CDR3 covers 15 residues. Germline CDR1 MNHEY, CDR2 SMNVEV (reference sequence). J lost 5 bases, V lost 0 bases, and 4 bases had no gene match. This CDR3 is CASSLSGQGRYGYTF. The CDR3 DNA reads as TGTGCCAGCAGTTTATCCGGACAGGGGAGATATGGCTACACCTTC.